The source of this T cell receptor (beta chain) is a study of T cell repertoires in cytomegalovirus infection. Each CDR3 protein is one row after TCRdb ran MiXCR on the reads. The sample has around 210,000 distinct CDR3 sequences, roughly 6.5% seen once; the top ten hold 5.5% to 6.5%. The germline V and J ends were trimmed by 4 bases and 5 bases, with 17 bases remaining between them. There are 14 residues in the CDR3. Germline CDR1 SQVTM, CDR2 ANQGSEA. What was sequenced was PBMCs. This sequence originates from a human donor in good health (CMV status not recorded). Some clones in this sample may be carry-over from other donors' samples. The chain couples TRBV29-1 to TRBJ1-2; the D is unclear. The CDR3 coding sequence is TGCAGCGTTGTGAAAACCGGGCTCAATTATGGCTACACCTTC. It codes for CSVVKTGLNYGYTF.